The following is a TCR beta chain sequence with its context. Assay used: immunoSEQ multiplex PCR; TCRdb lists only in-frame clones, some missing. The data contain more than 140,000 clones, 85% to 95% of them singletons. Germline assignment: CDR1 WNHNN and CDR2 SYGVQD (reference sequence). V lost 4 bases, J lost 5 bases, and 11 bases lay in between. The CDR3 contains 13 residues. The entry originates in a study of control samples from healthy donors and cancer patients. Source material: blood. The sequence derives from a man aged 35 to 55 in good health. V usage is TRBV10-1 and J usage is TRBJ1-2; D remains ambiguous. CDR3 amino acids: CASSVDPGYGYTF. CDR3 in DNA: TGCGCCAGCAGTGTAGACCCGGGGTATGGCTACACCTTC.